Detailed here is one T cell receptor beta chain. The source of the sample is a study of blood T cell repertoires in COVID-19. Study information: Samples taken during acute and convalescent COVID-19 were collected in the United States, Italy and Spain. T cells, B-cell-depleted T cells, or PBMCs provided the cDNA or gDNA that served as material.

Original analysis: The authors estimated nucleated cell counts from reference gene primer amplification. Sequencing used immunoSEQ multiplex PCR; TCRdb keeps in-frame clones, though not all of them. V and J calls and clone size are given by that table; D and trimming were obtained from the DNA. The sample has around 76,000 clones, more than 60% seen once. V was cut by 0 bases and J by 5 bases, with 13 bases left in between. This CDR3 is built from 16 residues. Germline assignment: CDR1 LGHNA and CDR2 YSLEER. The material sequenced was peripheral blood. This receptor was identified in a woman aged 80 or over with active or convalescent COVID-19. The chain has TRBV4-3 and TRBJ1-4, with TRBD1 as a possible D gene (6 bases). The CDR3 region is CASSQDLTGLNEKLFF. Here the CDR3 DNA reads TGCGCCAGCAGCCAAGATCTTACAGGGTTGAATGAAAAACTGTTTTTT.